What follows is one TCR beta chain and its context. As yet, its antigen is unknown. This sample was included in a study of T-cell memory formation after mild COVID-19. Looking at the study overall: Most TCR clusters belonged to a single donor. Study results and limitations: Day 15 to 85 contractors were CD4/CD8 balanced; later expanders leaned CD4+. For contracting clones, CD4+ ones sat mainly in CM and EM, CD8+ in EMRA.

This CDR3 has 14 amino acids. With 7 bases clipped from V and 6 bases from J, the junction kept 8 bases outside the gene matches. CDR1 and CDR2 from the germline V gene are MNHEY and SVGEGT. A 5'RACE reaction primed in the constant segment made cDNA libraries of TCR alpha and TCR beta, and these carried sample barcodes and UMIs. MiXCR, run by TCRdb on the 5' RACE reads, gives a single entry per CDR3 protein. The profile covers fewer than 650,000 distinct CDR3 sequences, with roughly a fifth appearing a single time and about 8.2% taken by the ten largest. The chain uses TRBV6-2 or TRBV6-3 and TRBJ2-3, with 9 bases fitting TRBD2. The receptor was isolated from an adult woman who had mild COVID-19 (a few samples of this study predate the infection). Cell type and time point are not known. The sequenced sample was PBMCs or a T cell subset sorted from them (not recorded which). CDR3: CASTLLAGMDTQYF. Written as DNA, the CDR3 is TGTGCCAGCACCCTACTAGCGGGCATGGATACGCAGTATTTT.